The rows below give T cell receptor beta chains drawn from one sample of a study of blood T cell repertoires in COVID-19. Sequencing used immunoSEQ multiplex PCR; TCRdb keeps in-frame clones, though not all of them. In the table there are over 100,000 clones, roughly 90% of which are singletons. The source material was peripheral blood. The receptors shown here come from a human donor with acute or convalescent COVID-19. The donor label of this sample is uncertain. Each CDR3 is given with its conserved first and last residue. Fields, in order: V gene, CDR3 length, D gene, J gene, clone size, CDR3 DNA, CDR3 protein. The D gene is left open where the match is weak. Rows may omit the clone size; those that give it use once, few, many or a size class.

>TRBV5-1|14|TRBD1|TRBJ1-2|.
TGCGCCAGCACCCCAGGGACAGAGAACTATGGCTACACCTTC
CASTPGTENYGYTF
>TRBV15|14|.|TRBJ1-4|.
TGTGCCACCAGCAGAGTAGGGGGTTTTGAAAAACTGTTTTTT
CATSRVGGFEKLFF
>TRBV6-2/TRBV6-3|14|TRBD1|TRBJ1-1|.
TGTGCCAGCAGTGGACAGGGGGGAAACACTGAAGCTTTCTTT
CASSGQGGNTEAFF
>TRBV10-3|12|TRBD1|TRBJ1-1|.
TGTGCCATCAGCAGACAGGGGGCTGAAGCTTTCTTT
CAISRQGAEAFF
>TRBV12-3/TRBV12-4|13|TRBD1|TRBJ2-7|once
TGTGCCAGCACCAAGGCAGGGGGCTACGAGCAGTACTTC
CASTKAGGYEQYF
>TRBV3-1/TRBV3-2|16|TRBD2|TRBJ2-2|.
TGTGCCAGCAGCCTCACGGGGGGGCGGGGCACCGGGGAGCTGTTTTTT
CASSLTGGRGTGELFF
>TRBV7-9|15|TRBD1|TRBJ1-2|.
TGTGCCAGCAGCTTAGGCGACAGGGAGAGCAAAGGCTACACCTTC
CASSLGDRESKGYTF
>TRBV28|14|.|TRBJ1-6|.
TGTGCCAGCAGTTTTCAGCGCTATAATTCACCCCTCCACTTT
CASSFQRYNSPLHF
>TRBV7-2|14|.|TRBJ1-2|.
TGTGCCAGCAGCTTAGGACAGGCCTACTATGGCTACACCTTC
CASSLGQAYYGYTF
>TRBV24-1|14|TRBD1|TRBJ2-7|.
TGTGCCACCAGTGACTCCGGGACAGGGAACGAGCAGTACTTC
CATSDSGTGNEQYF
>TRBV19|16|.|TRBJ1-1|.
TGTGCCAGTAGCACGTATGGCAGGGGAGGGAGCACTGAAGCTTTCTTT
CASSTYGRGGSTEAFF
>TRBV24-1|21|TRBD1|TRBJ2-2|.
TGTGCCACCAGTGATTTCAGGCCTGGGACAGACCCCCAGGCCTACACCGGGGAGCTGTTTTTT
CATSDFRPGTDPQAYTGELFF
>TRBV2|14|.|TRBJ2-7|.
TGTGCCAGCAGTGTTCCTCCGGGTCACTACGAGCAGTACTTC
CASSVPPGHYEQYF
>TRBV7-9|15|.|TRBJ1-4|few
TGTGCCAGCAGCGTCCCAGGAACAACTAATGAAAAACTGTTTTTT
CASSVPGTTNEKLFF
>TRBV19|18|.|TRBJ1-2|few
TGTGCCAGTATCGACTTCGACCGACTCAGGGGACCTAACTATGGCTACACCTTC
CASIDFDRLRGPNYGYTF
>TRBV28|14|.|TRBJ1-4|.
TGTGCCAGCAGTTTGGGGACTGAGAATGAAAAACTGTTTTTT
CASSLGTENEKLFF